These T cell receptor beta chains were read from a single sample in a study of T cell responses to AZD1222 COVID-19 vaccine. Method: immunoSEQ multiplex PCR; TCRdb's copy keeps in-frame clones and lacks some. Among roughly 100,000 clones listed, 89% were seen once. Specimen: peripheral blood, collected 28 days after the second AZD1222 dose. These receptors were obtained from an adult who received the AZD1222 COVID-19 vaccine. Each CDR3 is given with its conserved first and last residue. D genes are given only for firm matches. The size field is filled for only some rows; it gives once, few, many or a size class.

>.|TRBJ2-2|TRBV28|.
TGTGCCAGCAGTGATGGCGGGGAGCTGTTTTTT
CASSDGGELFF
>once|TRBJ2-5|TRBV25-1|.
TGTGCCAGCAGTGCCTACTGGGGTGAAGAGACCCAGTACTTC
CASSAYWGEETQYF
>.|TRBJ1-2|TRBV28|TRBD1
TGTGCCAGCGCTACAGGGGATAACTATGGCTACACCTTC
CASATGDNYGYTF
>.|TRBJ1-4|TRBV5-1|.
TGCGCCAGCAGCAACGGGGGAATTTCTAATGAAAAACTGTTTTTT
CASSNGGISNEKLFF
>.|TRBJ1-2|TRBV28|.
TGTGCCAGCAGTTTAGATGTCCGATCGTCCACCTTC
CASSLDVRSSTF
>.|TRBJ1-2|TRBV28|.
TGTGCCAGCAGTTTGGCTCGGGGTGGCTACACCTTC
CASSLARGGYTF
>.|TRBJ1-3|TRBV28|.
TGTGCCAGCAGTTTAAGACTGGAGTCTGGAAACACCATATATTTT
CASSLRLESGNTIYF
>.|TRBJ1-1|TRBV7-3|.
TGTGCCAGCAGCTTAAAACATGTAGGAACTGAAGCTTTCTTT
CASSLKHVGTEAFF
>many|TRBJ1-2|TRBV2|TRBD1
TGTGCCAGCAATACAGGGGGCAACTATGGCTACACCTTC
CASNTGGNYGYTF
>.|TRBJ1-4|TRBV28|.
TGTGCCAGTAGATACCGGGGTGGCGGGAATGAAAAACTGTTTTTT
CASRYRGGGNEKLFF
>.|TRBJ2-1|TRBV7-9|TRBD1
TGTGCCAGCAGCCACGGCCGGGACAGTAACAATGAGCAGTTCTTC
CASSHGRDSNNEQFF
>.|TRBJ2-7|TRBV5-4|TRBD1
TGTGCCAGCAGCTTGGGACAGGGTCACTACGAGCAGTACTTC
CASSLGQGHYEQYF
>.|TRBJ2-2|TRBV4-2|TRBD1
TGTGCCAGCAGCCGGACAGGGTCCGCGAACACCGGGGAGCTGTTTTTT
CASSRTGSANTGELFF
>once|TRBJ2-1|TRBV24-1|.
TGTGCCACCAGTGATTTTGGACAAACCTACAATGAGCAGTTCTTC
CATSDFGQTYNEQFF
>.|TRBJ2-7|TRBV28|.
TGTGCCAGCCAAGATGGGGGGACAGTCTCCTACGAGCAGTACTTC
CASQDGGTVSYEQYF
>.|TRBJ1-1|TRBV6-5|.
TGTGCCAGCAGTTACTCTTTTGACACTGAAGCTTTCTTT
CASSYSFDTEAFF
>.|TRBJ1-6|TRBV7-9|.
TGTGCCAGCAGCGCTGGGGGTCACTCACCCCTCCACTTT
CASSAGGHSPLHF
>once|TRBJ1-1|TRBV11-2|.
TGTGCCAGCAGCCCCCGGGACATGGTAATGAACACTGAAGCTTTCTTT
CASSPRDMVMNTEAFF
>.|TRBJ2-5|TRBV5-1|.
TGCGCCAGCAGCTTGGCCGGAGGGGCTGGAGAGACCCAGTACTTC
CASSLAGGAGETQYF
>.|TRBJ2-1|TRBV27|.
TGTGCCAGCAGTTTCCACCCTTCAAATGAGCAGTTCTTC
CASSFHPSNEQFF
>.|TRBJ2-2|TRBV10-1|TRBD1
TGCGCCAGCAGTGAGAGGGACAGTAACACCGGGGAGCTGTTTTTT
CASSERDSNTGELFF
>.|TRBJ2-7|TRBV29-1|.
TGCAGCGTGAGGAGGGGGGGCGACGAGCAGTACTTC
CSVRRGGDEQYF
>.|TRBJ2-7|TRBV6-5|.
TGTGCCAGCAGTTACAGGCAGGGGACCGAGCAGTACTTC
CASSYRQGTEQYF
>once|TRBJ1-1|TRBV7-9|.
TGTGCCAGCAGGGCCGAACGGCTGAACACTGAAGCTTTCTTT
CASRAERLNTEAFF
>.|TRBJ2-3|TRBV27|TRBD1
TGTGCCAGCACCCCTGCGGGTTTTGGTAGGGACAGGGGTCCTAAAGATACGCAGTATTTT
CASTPAGFGRDRGPKDTQYF
>.|TRBJ2-3|TRBV7-9|TRBD2
TGTGCCAGCAGTCAATCCGGACTAGCGCAAACAGATACGCAGTATTTT
CASSQSGLAQTDTQYF
>.|TRBJ1-5|TRBV28|.
TGTGCCAGCAGTTTTACCAGCATGGGCAATCAGCCCCAGCATTTT
CASSFTSMGNQPQHF
>.|TRBJ2-6|TRBV13|TRBD1
TGTGCCAGCAGTCCTATGCCCTTACAGGGGCTCAGGCCCCGCTCTGGGGCCAACGTCCTGACTTTC
CASSPMPLQGLRPRSGANVLTF
>.|TRBJ1-5|TRBV15|TRBD1
TGTGCCACCAGACTCGACAGGGGGAGAAATCAGCCCCAGCATTTT
CATRLDRGRNQPQHF
>.|TRBJ1-2|TRBV6-5|TRBD1
TGTGCCAGCAGCGCCGGGACAGGGGGGGGATATGGCTACACCTTC
CASSAGTGGGYGYTF
>.|TRBJ2-1|TRBV5-1|TRBD1
TGCGCCAGCAGCTTGGGGGACAGGGCCTACAATGAGCAGTTCTTC
CASSLGDRAYNEQFF
>few|TRBJ2-7|TRBV7-2|.
TGTGCCAGCAGCTGGGACTCCGGAAAAGAGCAGTACTTC
CASSWDSGKEQYF
>.|TRBJ2-1|TRBV24-1|.
TGTGCCACCAGCCACCGGCGGGGCTTATACTACAATGAGCAGTTCTTC
CATSHRRGLYYNEQFF
>.|TRBJ2-7|TRBV7-2|TRBD1
TGTGCCAGCAGACAGACAGGGGGGACCCTCGAGCAGTACTTC
CASRQTGGTLEQYF
>.|TRBJ2-4|TRBV28|TRBD1
TGTGCCACCACGCCCCAGGGGGCCTCCACAGCCAAAAACATTCAGTACTTC
CATTPQGASTAKNIQYF
>few|TRBJ2-7|TRBV11-2|.
TGTGCCAGCAGCTCCCTCCGCCTCGATTCCTACGAGCAGTACTTC
CASSSLRLDSYEQYF
>.|TRBJ2-3|TRBV5-6|.
TGTGCCAGCAGCTTGGCCGGACAGAAATTGGATACGCAGTATTTT
CASSLAGQKLDTQYF
>.|TRBJ2-7|TRBV7-2|TRBD2
TGTGCCAGCAGCCCCCCCCCTGGACTAGGGTACGAGCAGTACTTC
CASSPPPGLGYEQYF
>.|TRBJ2-7|TRBV5-4|.
TGTGCCAGCAGCTTGGGTCTGGGGACGGACAACGAGCAGTACTTC
CASSLGLGTDNEQYF
>.|TRBJ1-5|TRBV5-5|.
TGTGCCAGCAGCTTGGTGGGGCGTGGGGATCAGCCCCAGCATTTT
CASSLVGRGDQPQHF
>.|TRBJ1-3|TRBV30|.
TGTGCCTGGAAGGGACCAAACTCTGGAAACACCATATATTTT
CAWKGPNSGNTIYF
>.|TRBJ2-1|TRBV5-4|.
TGTGCCAGCAGCTGGCGAGCGAGCAATGAGCAGTTCTTC
CASSWRASNEQFF
>.|TRBJ2-2|TRBV28|TRBD1
TGTGCCAGCAGGGGACAGGGGGCCAACACCGGGGAGCTGTTTTTT
CASRGQGANTGELFF
>.|TRBJ2-7|TRBV15|.
TGTGCCACCAGCAGAGATAACACCTACGAGCAGTACTTC
CATSRDNTYEQYF
>.|TRBJ2-1|TRBV28|TRBD2
TGTGCCAGCAGTTTATGGACCTTAGCGGGAGGGCCCGGTGAGCAGTTCTTC
CASSLWTLAGGPGEQFF
>.|TRBJ2-7|TRBV27|TRBD2
TGTGCCAGCAGGACTAGCGGAACATACGAGCAGTACTTC
CASRTSGTYEQYF
>.|TRBJ1-4|TRBV7-9|.
TGTGCCAGCAGCTATGGGGGTAATGAAAAACTGTTTTTT
CASSYGGNEKLFF
>.|TRBJ2-1|TRBV6-5|TRBD2
TGTGCCAGCAGTTCCCGACTAGCGGGAGAACATGAGCAGTTCTTC
CASSSRLAGEHEQFF
>.|TRBJ2-5|TRBV5-1|.
TGCGCCAGCAGCGAATGGACCGGGGCCCAAGAGACCCAGTACTTC
CASSEWTGAQETQYF
>.|TRBJ2-7|TRBV28|TRBD2
TGTGCCAGCAAGAGACCGGGACTAGCGGACCAACAGTACTTC
CASKRPGLADQQYF
>few|TRBJ2-1|TRBV24-1|.
TGTGCCACCAGTGGGTCGGGGCACAAGGGGAATGAGCAGTTCTTC
CATSGSGHKGNEQFF
>.|TRBJ1-2|TRBV6-5|.
TGTGCCAGCAGATTGGACAGTAACTATGGCTACACCTTC
CASRLDSNYGYTF
>.|TRBJ2-7|TRBV14|.
TGTGCCAGCAGCCAAGTAAGGGGCCCCTACGAGCAGTACTTC
CASSQVRGPYEQYF